This T cell receptor (beta chain) was observed in a study of shared clonotypes between healthy human individuals. A CD45RA+ naive subset and a CD45RA-negative memory subset were split from CD4+ cells. Only in-frame clones appear in the TCRdb table, and some are missing; sequencing was by immunoSEQ multiplex PCR. This table holds over a million clones, 75% to 80% found once. This clonotype originated in a man between 18 and 35 years old in good health. Some clones in this sample may be carry-over from other donors' samples. Sample: memory CD4+ T cells from PBMCs. Described subset: CD45RA-negative fraction.

The CDR3 loop is CASSSGASGIYEQYF. The CDR3 nucleotides are TGTGCCAGCAGCTCGGGGGCTAGCGGGATTTACGAGCAGTACTTC. The chain employs TRBV5-4 and TRBJ2-7; 9 bases align to TRBD2. Germline values: CDR1 SGHNT, CDR2 YYREEE (reference sequence). The V and J ends lost 3 bases and 4 bases, in that order; junction bases with no gene match: 8. This CDR3 spans 15 amino acids. Combining the CDR3 with reference TRBV5-4 and TRBJ2-7 gives the whole variable domain ETGVTQSPTHLIKTRGQQVTLRCSSQSGHNTVSWYQQALGQGPQFIFQYYREEENGRGNFPPRFSGLQFPNYSSELNVNALELDDSALYLCASSSGASGIYEQYFGPGTRLTVT.